The 25 T cell receptor beta chains presented below share a single source sample, sequenced in a study of cytomegalovirus exposure and HLA in healthy donors. Data came from immunoSEQ multiplex PCR; TCRdb stores just in-frame clones and leaves some out. This sample has around 130,000 clones; under 90% occur once, and the top ten carry 3% to 3.5%. Sequencing was performed on PBMCs. The receptors were gathered from a man younger than 45 in good health and CMV-seronegative.

The J gene is TRBJ2-5, the V gene TRBV27, with D perhaps assigned TRBD1 or TRBD2 (5 bases each). Gene TRBJ2-7 matches the end of the DNA better, so the J call may be wrong. The V gene's germline CDR1 is MNHEY and CDR2 SMNVEV (reference sequence). This CDR3 has 13 amino acids. The CDR3 DNA reads as TGTGCCAGCAGTTGGGGCCGGGACTACGAGCAGTACTTC. Amino acids: CASSWGRDYEQYF.

The chain carries TRBV10-3 and TRBJ2-7; 16 bases agree with TRBD2. With 10 bases clipped from V and 0 bases from J, the junction kept 6 bases outside the gene matches. The CDR3 runs to 16 residues. The germline CDR1 and CDR2 sequences are ENHRY and SYGVKD. The CDR3 bases are TGTGCCAGCACCGGGACTAGCGGGGGGGGCTCCTACGAGCAGTACTTC. Translated: CASTGTSGGGSYEQYF.

The CDR3 reads CASSYRSLETQYF. The CDR3 bases are TGTGCCAGCAGTTATCGGTCTCTAGAGACCCAGTACTTC. This chain connects TRBV27 to TRBJ2-5; D gene ambiguous. The V gene lost 4 bases and the J gene lost 4 bases, with 10 bases spanning the gap. From germline, CDR1 is MNHEY and CDR2 SMNVEV (reference sequence). This CDR3 spans 13 amino acids.

The chain couples TRBV7-9 to TRBJ1-2; 10 bases line up with TRBD1. Germline loops: CDR1 SEHNR, CDR2 FQNEAQ (reference sequence). The V gene end was trimmed by 5 bases and the J gene end by 6 bases; junction bases not matched to a gene: 6. The CDR3 loop spans 14 amino acids. CDR3 in amino acids: CASSAAGTGDGYTF. DNA of the CDR3: TGTGCCAGCAGCGCAGCCGGGACAGGGGATGGCTACACCTTC. Filled out from reference TRBV7-9 and TRBJ1-2, the complete variable domain reads DTGVSQNPRHKITKRGQNVTFRCDPISEHNRLYWYRQTLGQGPEFLTYFQNEAQLEKSRLLSDRFSAERPKGSFSTLEIQRTEQGDSAMYLCASSAAGTGDGYTFGSGTRLTVV.

J is TRBJ2-5 and V is TRBV2; 8 nucleotides match TRBD1. CDR3 length: 14 residues. The junction had 10 bases not matched to a gene; V was cut back by 8 bases and J by 5 bases. Germline-derived CDR1 and CDR2 are SNHLY and FYNNEI. The CDR3 reads CASRQNTGGETQYF. In nucleotides, the CDR3 is TGTGCCAGCCGACAGAATACAGGGGGGGAGACCCAGTACTTC.

CDR3 region: CASGLGGTQYF. The CDR3 coding sequence is TGTGCCAGCGGGTTAGGCGGTACGCAGTATTTT. The genes are TRBV4-2 and TRBJ2-3; D not resolved. Deletions cut 8 bases from V and 8 bases from J, with 11 bases between. Germline assignment: CDR1 LGHNA and CDR2 YNFKEQ. The CDR3 sequence is 11 residues long.

The genes are TRBV5-1 and TRBJ1-3, with no clear D. Between the trimmed V and J ends, which lost 0 bases and 0 bases, there was a span of 10 bases. Germline CDR1 and CDR2: SGHRS and YFSETQ. This CDR3 spans 16 amino acids. The DNA for the CDR3 is TGCGCCAGCAGCTTGGCAGTGTCTGGCTCTGGAAACACCATATATTTT. Translating gives CASSLAVSGSGNTIYF.

The V and J genes are TRBV27 and TRBJ2-2, with 7 bases fitting TRBD2. This CDR3 is 16 amino acids long. V was pared by 5 bases and J by 4 bases, with 10 bases of the junction left unmatched. Germline V lookup: CDR1 MNHEY, CDR2 SMNVEV (reference sequence). The CDR3 bases are TGTGCCAGCAGTCATCCGGGAGCTAGCGGCACCGGGGAGCTGTTTTTT. It is translated as CASSHPGASGTGELFF.

The chain is built from TRBV2 and TRBJ1-2; D remains unclear. CDR1 SNHLY and CDR2 FYNNEI come from the germline V gene. Trimming removed 8 bases from V and 7 bases from J, with 17 bases in between. The CDR3 covers 13 residues. CDR3 sequence (DNA): TGTGCCAGCCCTCCCCGTCAGTTTGGTGGCTACACCTTC. It specifies CASPPRQFGGYTF. Filled out from reference TRBV2 and TRBJ1-2, the complete variable domain reads EPEVTQTPSHQVTQMGQEVILRCVPISNHLYFYWYRQILGQKVEFLVSFYNNEISEKSEIFDDQFSVERPDGSNFTLKIRSTKLEDSAMYFCASPPRQFGGYTFGSGTRLTVV.

The rearrangement uses TRBV7-9 and TRBJ2-7; TRBD1 might be the D (5 bases). The CDR3 contains 12 residues. V was cut by 5 bases and J by 4 bases, with 9 bases left in between. CDR1 and CDR2 from the germline V gene are SEHNR and FQNEAQ (reference sequence). CDR3 amino acids: CASSPTGYEQYF. In nucleotides, the CDR3 is TGTGCCAGCAGCCCTACAGGTTACGAGCAGTACTTC.

The chain is built from TRBV11-3 and TRBJ2-7; D may be TRBD1 (5 bases). Germline CDR1 and CDR2: SGHNT and YENEEA. Trimming stripped 5 bases from V and 3 bases from J, with 11 bases between. There are 13 residues in the CDR3. The CDR3 DNA reads TGTGCCAGCAGCCAAGACAGATTCTACGAGCAGTACTTC. Its translation: CASSQDRFYEQYF.

The gene calls are TRBV5-1 and TRBJ2-5, with no clear D. Germline-derived CDR1 and CDR2 are SGHRS and YFSETQ. CDR3 length equals 14 residues. V was trimmed by 1 base and J by 5 bases, leaving 12 bases between them. The CDR3 loop reads CASSLLAELETQYF. The CDR3 nucleotides read TGCGCCAGCAGCTTGCTCGCGGAGCTGGAGACCCAGTACTTC.

This chain links TRBV7-9 with TRBJ2-3, with no clear D. V was cut by 5 bases and J by 5 bases, with 8 bases left in between. Germline CDR1 is SEHNR and CDR2 is FQNEAQ (reference sequence). The CDR3 totals 12 residues. The CDR3 reads CASSAPVDTQYF. For the CDR3, the DNA is TGTGCCAGCAGCGCCCCGGTAGATACGCAGTATTTT.

The chain has TRBV19 and TRBJ1-6; 7 bases fit TRBD1. Germline V gene data show CDR1 as LNHDA and CDR2 as SQIVND (reference sequence). V lost 8 bases to trimming and J lost 0 bases; unmatched junction nucleotides: 7. The CDR3 has 16 amino acids. The CDR3 sequence is CASSDRLYSYNSPLHF. CDR3 nucleotides: TGTGCCAGTTCGGACAGGCTTTACTCCTATAATTCACCCCTCCACTTT.

This chain joins TRBV10-2 and TRBJ1-6; 7 bases match TRBD1. J lost 4 bases, V lost 7 bases, and 1 base had no gene match. CDR3 size: 13 residues. Germline CDR1 WSHSY, CDR2 SAAADI. In DNA, the CDR3 is TGCGCCAGCACAGGGGGATATAATTCACCCCTCCACTTT. Translation: CASTGGYNSPLHF.

The chain has TRBV7-9 and TRBJ2-7; D uncertain. The V end lost 1 base, the J end lost 3 bases, and 7 bases lay between the germline ends. CDR1 is SEHNR, CDR2 FQNEAQ, per germline (reference sequence). The CDR3 runs to 13 residues. This CDR3 reads CASSLGSGYEQYF. The CDR3 nucleotides are TGTGCCAGCAGCTTAGGCTCGGGCTACGAGCAGTACTTC. The full variable domain, rest sourced from reference TRBV7-9 and TRBJ2-7, is DTGVSQNPRHKITKRGQNVTFRCDPISEHNRLYWYRQTLGQGPEFLTYFQNEAQLEKSRLLSDRFSAERPKGSFSTLEIQRTEQGDSAMYLCASSLGSGYEQYFGPGTRLTVT.

V and J are TRBV2 and TRBJ2-7, with 7 bases lining up with TRBD1. Unmatched junction bases numbered 8, after V lost 6 bases and J lost 0 bases. CDR3 length: 15 residues. Per germline, CDR1 SNHLY and CDR2 FYNNEI. CDR3 protein: CASRRQGRSSYEQYF. The CDR3 DNA follows: TGTGCCAGCAGACGACAGGGAAGAAGCTCCTACGAGCAGTACTTC. The variable domain in full, with the rest retrieved from reference TRBV2 and TRBJ2-7, is EPEVTQTPSHQVTQMGQEVILRCVPISNHLYFYWYRQILGQKVEFLVSFYNNEISEKSEIFDDQFSVERPDGSNFTLKIRSTKLEDSAMYFCASRRQGRSSYEQYFGPGTRLTVT.

V gene TRBV2 combines with J gene TRBJ1-4; TRBD1 matches at 9 bases. After removal of 6 bases from V and 10 bases from J, the junction contained 0 bases not matched to a gene. Looked up from germline, CDR1 is SNHLY and CDR2 is FYNNEI. CDR3 length: 11 residues. In DNA form, the CDR3 reads TGTGCCAGCAGGGGACAGGGAAAACTGTTTTTT. Its protein product is CASRGQGKLFF.

The chain uses TRBV19 and TRBJ2-7, with TRBD2 matching over 7 bases. The V and J ends lost 3 bases and 5 bases, in that order; junction bases with no gene match: 7. Germline loops: CDR1 LNHDA, CDR2 SQIVND (reference sequence). CDR3 length: 14 amino acids. As DNA, the CDR3 is TGTGCCAGTAGTATCGCGGGGGTTGTAGACGAGCAGTACTTC. Its protein product is CASSIAGVVDEQYF. Looking up the rest from reference TRBV19 and TRBJ2-7 gives the full variable domain: DGGITQSPKYLFRKEGQNVTLSCEQNLNHDAMYWYRQDPGQGLRLIYYSQIVNDFQKGDIAEGYSVSREKKESFPLTVTSAQKNPTAFYLCASSIAGVVDEQYFGPGTRLTVT.

The rearrangement uses TRBV6-5 and TRBJ1-1; the match to TRBD1 covers 7 bases. This CDR3 comprises 15 residues. The ends lost 0 bases at V and 9 bases at J; junction bases unmatched: 10. CDR1 and CDR2 (germline): MNHEY, SVGAGI. CDR3 in DNA: TGTGCCAGCAGTTACTCTCCGGGACAGCTTCTAAAAGCTTTCTTT. It yields the protein CASSYSPGQLLKAFF.

This sequence joins TRBV5-1 and TRBJ1-4; D ambiguous. V gave up 2 bases and J gave up 6 bases, with 11 bases separating them. Looked up from germline, CDR1 is SGHRS and CDR2 is YFSETQ. The CDR3 is 14 amino acids. The chain's CDR3 is CASSFKVQDEKLFF. The CDR3 DNA sequence: TGCGCCAGCAGCTTTAAGGTTCAGGATGAAAAACTGTTTTTT.

This clone was seen only once. In nucleotides, the CDR3 is TGTGCCAGCAGTGCCGGGACAGGTTTCACCGGGGAGCTGTTTTTT. This codes for CASSAGTGFTGELFF. J is TRBJ2-2 and V is TRBV2; 8 nucleotides align to TRBD1. V shed 4 bases and J 4 bases; nucleotides not matched to a gene: 5. Germline V lookup: CDR1 SNHLY, CDR2 FYNNEI. CDR3 length: 15 amino acids.

The chain uses TRBV6-1 and TRBJ2-3; D not certain. The CDR3 length is 13 residues. Deletions cut 4 bases from V and 2 bases from J, with 7 bases between. Germline assignment: CDR1 MNHNS and CDR2 SASEGT. CDR3 in DNA: TGTGCCAGCAGTGGGGCCCTCACAGATACGCAGTATTTT. Protein product: CASSGALTDTQYF.

The CDR3 region is CASSERSGRVSSPLHF. CDR3 nucleotides: TGTGCCAGCAGTGAACGATCGGGCAGGGTCAGCTCACCCCTCCACTTT. This chain connects TRBV6-1 to TRBJ1-6; perhaps TRBD1 as D (5 bases). The CDR3 runs to 16 residues. Germline V lookup: CDR1 MNHNS, CDR2 SASEGT. V gave up 2 bases and J gave up 10 bases, with 18 bases separating them.

This rearrangement joins TRBV6-4 to TRBJ1-1; possible D gene TRBD1, 6 bases. The V end lost 6 bases, the J end lost 0 bases, and 11 bases lay between the germline ends. CDR1 is MRHNA and CDR2 is SNTAGT in the germline V gene. The CDR3 runs to 14 residues. CDR3 sequence (DNA): TGTGCCAGCAGGAGGGACAACTTGAACACTGAAGCTTTCTTT. Amino acid sequence: CASRRDNLNTEAFF.